The TCR beta chain described here comes from a study of regulatory T cells in long-lasting Graves disease. The sample's time point: newly diagnosed GD, antithyroid drugs for less than 3 months. PBMC RNA served as the TCR library source. Arm-PCR of CDR3 regions and iRepertoire HTBI primers were used to build TCR beta libraries. Authors' processing steps: Identification yielded 62 TRBV and 11 to 15 TRBJ segments across samples. TCRdb recomputed calls from the multiplex PCR reads with MiXCR, one row per CDR3 protein. TCRdb, not the original authors, processed these V and J calls. This table has about 460,000 distinct CDR3 sequences, 14% appearing once. This clonotype was seen repeatedly, ten times or more. These data also formed part of another study, on T cells in Graves' hyperthyroidism and ophthalmopathy.

The clonotype comes from a woman in her fifties or sixties with Graves disease. The source material was peripheral blood mononuclear cells (PBMCs), sampled at new diagnosis, from a patient treated with antithyroid drugs.

Written as DNA, the CDR3 is TGCAGTGCTGAACAGCCGTCCTACGAGCAGTACTTC. This codes for CSAEQPSYEQYF. The chain couples TRBV20-1 to TRBJ2-7, with D hard to call. Trimming removed 5 bases from V and 1 base from J, with 9 bases in between. This CDR3 comprises 12 residues. The V gene's germline CDR1 is DFQATT and CDR2 SNEGSKA (reference sequence).